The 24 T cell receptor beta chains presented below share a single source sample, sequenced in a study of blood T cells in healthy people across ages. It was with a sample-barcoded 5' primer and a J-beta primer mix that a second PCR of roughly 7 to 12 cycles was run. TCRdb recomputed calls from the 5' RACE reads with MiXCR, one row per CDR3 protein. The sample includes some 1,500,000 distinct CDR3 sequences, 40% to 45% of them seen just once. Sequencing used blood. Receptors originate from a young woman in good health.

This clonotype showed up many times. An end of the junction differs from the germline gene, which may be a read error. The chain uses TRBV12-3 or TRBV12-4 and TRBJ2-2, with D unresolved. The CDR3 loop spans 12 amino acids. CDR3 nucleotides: TGTGCCAGCAGCTTAGGCACCGGGGAGCTGTTTTTT. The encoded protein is CASSLGTGELFF.

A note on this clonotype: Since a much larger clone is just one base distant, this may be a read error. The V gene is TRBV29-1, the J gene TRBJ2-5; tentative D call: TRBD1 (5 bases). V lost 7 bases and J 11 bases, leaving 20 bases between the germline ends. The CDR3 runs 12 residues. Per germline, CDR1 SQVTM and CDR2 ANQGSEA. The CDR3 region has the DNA TGCAGCGCGAAGGGGCTTTTCAATGAGCAGTACTTC. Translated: CSAKGLFNEQYF.

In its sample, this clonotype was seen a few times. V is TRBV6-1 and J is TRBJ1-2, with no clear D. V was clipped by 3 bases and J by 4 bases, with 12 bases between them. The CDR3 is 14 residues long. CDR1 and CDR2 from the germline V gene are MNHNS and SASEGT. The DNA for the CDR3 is TGTGCCAGCAGTGACGTACTTCCCCCCTATGGCTACACCTTC. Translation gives CASSDVLPPYGYTF.

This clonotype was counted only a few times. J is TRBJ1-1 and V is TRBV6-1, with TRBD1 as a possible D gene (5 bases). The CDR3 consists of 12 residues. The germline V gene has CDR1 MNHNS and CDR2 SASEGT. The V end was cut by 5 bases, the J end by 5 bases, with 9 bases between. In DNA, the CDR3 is TGTGCCAGCAGTTGGCAGGGTACTGAAGCTTTCTTT. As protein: CASSWQGTEAFF.

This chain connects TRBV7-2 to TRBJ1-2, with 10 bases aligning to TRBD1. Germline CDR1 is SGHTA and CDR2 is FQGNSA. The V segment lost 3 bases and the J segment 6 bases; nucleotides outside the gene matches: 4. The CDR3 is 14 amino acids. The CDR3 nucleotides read TGTGCCAGCAGCTTGACAGGGGGCGCGGATGGCTACACCTTC. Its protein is CASSLTGGADGYTF.

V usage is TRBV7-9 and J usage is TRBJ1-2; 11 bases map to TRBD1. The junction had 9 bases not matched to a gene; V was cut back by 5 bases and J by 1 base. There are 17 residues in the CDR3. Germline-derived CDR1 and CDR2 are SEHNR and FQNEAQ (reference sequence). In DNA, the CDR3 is TGTGCCAGCAGCACATGGACAGGGGGCGATGTTAACTATGGCTACACCTTC. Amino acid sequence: CASSTWTGGDVNYGYTF. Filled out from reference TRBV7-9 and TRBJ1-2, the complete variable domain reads DTGVSQNPRHKITKRGQNVTFRCDPISEHNRLYWYRQTLGQGPEFLTYFQNEAQLEKSRLLSDRFSAERPKGSFSTLEIQRTEQGDSAMYLCASSTWTGGDVNYGYTFGSGTRLTVV.

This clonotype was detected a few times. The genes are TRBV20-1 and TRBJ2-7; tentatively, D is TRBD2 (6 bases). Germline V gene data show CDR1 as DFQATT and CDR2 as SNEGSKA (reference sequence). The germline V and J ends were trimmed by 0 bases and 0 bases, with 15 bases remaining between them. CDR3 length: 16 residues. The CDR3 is CSARDQGGASSYEQYF. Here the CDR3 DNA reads TGCAGTGCTAGAGATCAGGGCGGGGCGAGCTCCTACGAGCAGTACTTC.

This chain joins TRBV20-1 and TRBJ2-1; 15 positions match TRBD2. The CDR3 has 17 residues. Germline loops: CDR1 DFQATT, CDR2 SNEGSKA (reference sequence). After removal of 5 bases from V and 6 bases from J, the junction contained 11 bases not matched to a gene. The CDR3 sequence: CSAGKPGLAGGFNEQFF. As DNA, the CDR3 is TGCAGTGCTGGAAAACCGGGACTAGCGGGGGGCTTCAATGAGCAGTTCTTC.

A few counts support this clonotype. CDR3 region: CASSERPGQRINYGYTF. As DNA, the CDR3 is TGTGCCAGCAGCGAACGACCGGGACAAAGAATTAACTATGGCTACACCTTC. This chain links TRBV7-8 with TRBJ1-2, with a weak D call TRBD1 (6 bases). With 5 bases removed from V and 1 base from J, the gap between germline ends came to 20 bases. This CDR3 is built from 17 residues. Looked up from germline, CDR1 is SGHVS and CDR2 is FQNEAQ.

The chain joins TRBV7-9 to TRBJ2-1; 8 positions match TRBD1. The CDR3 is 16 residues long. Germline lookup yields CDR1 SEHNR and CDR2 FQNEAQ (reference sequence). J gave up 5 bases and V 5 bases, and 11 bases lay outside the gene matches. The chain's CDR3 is CASSPEGTGDNNEQFF. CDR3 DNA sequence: TGTGCCAGCAGCCCCGAGGGGACAGGTGACAACAATGAGCAGTTCTTC.

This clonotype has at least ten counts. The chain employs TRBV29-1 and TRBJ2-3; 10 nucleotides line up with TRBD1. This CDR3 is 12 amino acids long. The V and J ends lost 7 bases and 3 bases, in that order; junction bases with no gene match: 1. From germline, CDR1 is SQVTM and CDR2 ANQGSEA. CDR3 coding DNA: TGCAGCGGGGGACAGGGGACAGATACGCAGTATTTT. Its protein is CSGGQGTDTQYF.

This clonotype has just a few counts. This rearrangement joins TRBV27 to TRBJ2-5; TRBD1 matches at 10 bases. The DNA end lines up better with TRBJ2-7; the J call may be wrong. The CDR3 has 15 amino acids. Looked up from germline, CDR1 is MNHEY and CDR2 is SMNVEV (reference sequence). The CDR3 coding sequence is TGTGCCAGCAGTCAGACAGGGGGCGGCGGTTACGAGCAGTACTTC. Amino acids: CASSQTGGGGYEQYF.

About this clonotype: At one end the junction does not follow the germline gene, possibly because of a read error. CDR3 DNA sequence: TGTGCCAGCTCACCTCGTACAGTGGATACGCAGTATTTC. Its translation is CASSPRTVDTQYF. The chain couples TRBV18 to TRBJ2-3; D remains ambiguous. The CDR3 length is 13 residues. The germline V gene has CDR1 KGHSH and CDR2 LQKENI.

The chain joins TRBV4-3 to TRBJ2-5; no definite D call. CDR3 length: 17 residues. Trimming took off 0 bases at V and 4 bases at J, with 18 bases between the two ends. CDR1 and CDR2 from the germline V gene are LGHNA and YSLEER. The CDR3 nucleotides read TGCGCCAGCAGCCAAGATCAAAGGCAGGCAGCCCTAGAGACCCAGTACTTC. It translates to CASSQDQRQAALETQYF.

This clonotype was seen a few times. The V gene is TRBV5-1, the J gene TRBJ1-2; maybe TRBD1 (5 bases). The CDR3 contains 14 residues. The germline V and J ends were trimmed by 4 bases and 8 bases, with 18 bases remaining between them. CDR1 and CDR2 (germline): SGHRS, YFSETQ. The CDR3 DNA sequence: TGCGCCAGCAGCGGGACGGTTAACTATGCAGGCTACACCTTC. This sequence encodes CASSGTVNYAGYTF.

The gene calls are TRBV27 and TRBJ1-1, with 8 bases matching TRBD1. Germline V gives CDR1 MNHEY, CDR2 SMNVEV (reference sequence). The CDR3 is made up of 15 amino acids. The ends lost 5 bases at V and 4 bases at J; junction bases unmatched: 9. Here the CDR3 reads CASSLIGQGPTEAFF. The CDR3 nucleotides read TGTGCCAGCAGTCTAATCGGACAGGGCCCCACTGAAGCTTTCTTT.

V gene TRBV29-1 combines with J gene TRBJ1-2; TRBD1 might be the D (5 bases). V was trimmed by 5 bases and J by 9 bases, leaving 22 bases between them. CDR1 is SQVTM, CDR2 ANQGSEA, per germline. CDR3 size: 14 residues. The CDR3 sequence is CSVSTASTGIRYTF. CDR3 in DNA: TGCAGCGTTAGTACGGCCTCCACAGGCATTCGCTACACCTTC.

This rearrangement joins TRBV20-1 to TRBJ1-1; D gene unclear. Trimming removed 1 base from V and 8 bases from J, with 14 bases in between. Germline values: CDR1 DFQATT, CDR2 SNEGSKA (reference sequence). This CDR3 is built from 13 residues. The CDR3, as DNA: TGCAGTGCTAGAGTTCTCACACGCTCAGAAGCTTTCTTT. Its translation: CSARVLTRSEAFF.

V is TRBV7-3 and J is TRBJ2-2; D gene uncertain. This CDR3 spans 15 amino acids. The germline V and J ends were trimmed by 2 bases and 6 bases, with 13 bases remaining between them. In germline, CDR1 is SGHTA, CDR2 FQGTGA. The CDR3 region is CASSLVQTGPGELFF. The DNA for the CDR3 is TGTGCCAGCAGCTTAGTGCAGACCGGCCCCGGGGAGCTGTTTTTT.

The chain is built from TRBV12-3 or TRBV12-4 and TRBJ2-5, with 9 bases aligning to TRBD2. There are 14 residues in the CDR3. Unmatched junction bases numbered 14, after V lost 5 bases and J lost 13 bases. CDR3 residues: CASSALAGGRSGYF. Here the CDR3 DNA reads TGTGCCAGCAGTGCGTTGGCGGGAGGGCGTTCGGGGTACTTC.

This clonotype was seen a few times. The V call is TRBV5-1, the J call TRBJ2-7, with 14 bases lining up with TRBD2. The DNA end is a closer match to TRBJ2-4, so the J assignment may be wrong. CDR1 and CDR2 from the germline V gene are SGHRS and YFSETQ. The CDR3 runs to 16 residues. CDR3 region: CASSSSTSGRAGIQYF. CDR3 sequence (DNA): TGCGCCAGCAGCTCCTCGACTAGCGGGAGGGCTGGCATTCAGTACTTC.

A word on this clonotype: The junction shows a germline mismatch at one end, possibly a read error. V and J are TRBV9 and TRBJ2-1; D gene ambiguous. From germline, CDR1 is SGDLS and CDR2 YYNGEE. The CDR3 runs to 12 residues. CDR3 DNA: TGTGTCAGCAGCGTAGGGTACAATGAGCAGTTCTTC. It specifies CVSSVGYNEQFF.

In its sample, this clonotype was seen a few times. CDR3 bases: TGCAGTGCTCTCTATGGACAGGTTGGGTACGAGCAGTACTTC. Translating it yields CSALYGQVGYEQYF. The V and J genes are TRBV20-1 and TRBJ2-7, with 7 positions matching TRBD1. With V trimmed by 5 bases and J by 4 bases, 11 bases remained unmatched. The CDR3 totals 14 residues. The germline CDR1 and CDR2 sequences are DFQATT and SNEGSKA (reference sequence).

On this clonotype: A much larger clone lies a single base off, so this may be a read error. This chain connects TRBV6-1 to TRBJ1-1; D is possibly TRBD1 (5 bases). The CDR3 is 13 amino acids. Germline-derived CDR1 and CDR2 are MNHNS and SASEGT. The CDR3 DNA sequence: TGTGCCGGCAGCGAGACAGAGAACACTGAAGCTTTCTTT. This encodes CAGSETENTEAFF.